These 27 T cell receptor beta chains were sequenced from one sample in a study of blood T cell repertoires in COVID-19. Produced via immunoSEQ multiplex PCR; TCRdb's table is partial and in-frame only. Among around 380,000 clones listed, 70% to 85% were seen once. Sequenced sample: peripheral blood. The receptor set was obtained from a human donor with acute or convalescent COVID-19. The donor label of this sample is uncertain.

The V and J genes are TRBV15 and TRBJ2-5, with 7 bases fitting TRBD1. The J segment lost 0 bases and the V segment lost 0 bases, leaving 7 bases of the junction unmatched. The germline gives CDR1 LNHNV, CDR2 YYDKDF (reference sequence). The CDR3 runs 17 residues. CDR3 sequence: CATSRDKTGLYQETQYF. The CDR3, as DNA: TGTGCCACCAGCAGAGATAAGACAGGGTTGTACCAAGAGACCCAGTACTTC.

The chain has TRBV7-8 and TRBJ2-3; D is possibly TRBD1 (5 bases). Deletions cut 5 bases from V and 3 bases from J, with 21 bases between. CDR3 size: 17 residues. Germline V CDR1 and CDR2: SGHVS, FQNEAQ. The chain's CDR3 is CASSRRVGGRETDTQYF. The CDR3 bases are TGTGCCAGCAGCCGACGGGTTGGTGGCAGGGAAACAGATACGCAGTATTTT.

The rearrangement joins TRBV7-2 to TRBJ1-1, with a possible D match to TRBD1 (5 bases). The germline gives CDR1 SGHTA, CDR2 FQGNSA. Trimming cost V 6 bases and J 3 bases, with 14 bases left between them. This CDR3 comprises 14 residues. CDR3 protein: CASSLQGGDTEAFF. For the CDR3, the DNA is TGTGCCAGCAGTCTTCAGGGAGGGGACACTGAAGCTTTCTTT. The whole variable domain, remainder taken from reference TRBV7-2 and TRBJ1-1, is GAGVSQSPSNKVTEKGKDVELRCDPISGHTALYWYRQSLGQGLEFLIYFQGNSAPDKSGLPSDRFSAERTGGSVSTLTIQRTQQEDSAVYLCASSLQGGDTEAFFGQGTRLTVV.

V is TRBV14 and J is TRBJ2-5; D not certain. Germline assignment: CDR1 SGHDN and CDR2 FVKESK. The V gene lost 3 bases and the J gene lost 4 bases, with 9 bases spanning the gap. The CDR3 is 13 amino acids. CDR3 DNA sequence: TGTGCCAGCAGCCATCAGTCGGGAGAGACCCAGTACTTC. Encoded protein: CASSHQSGETQYF.

The rearrangement uses TRBV29-1 and TRBJ2-7; 11 positions agree with TRBD2. The germline V gene encodes CDR1 SQVTM and CDR2 ANQGSEA. The V and J ends lost 5 bases and 3 bases, in that order; junction bases with no gene match: 3. The CDR3 totals 13 residues. In DNA, the CDR3 is TGCAGCGTTCGACTAGCGGGAAGCTACGAGCAGTACTTC. Translating gives CSVRLAGSYEQYF.

As for this clone: At one of its ends the junction is not consistent with the germline gene, which may arise from a read error. The CDR3: CASSLERTGLEKLFF. In DNA, the CDR3 is TGTGCCAGCAGCCTAGAAAGGACAGGTTTGGAAAAACTGTTTTTT. The V and J genes are TRBV11-2 and TRBJ1-4, with 7 bases lining up with TRBD1. In germline, CDR1 is SGHAT, CDR2 FQNNGV. This CDR3 is built from 15 residues.

The chain has TRBV30 and TRBJ2-7, with TRBD2 matching over 14 bases. The germline V gene has CDR1 GTSNPN and CDR2 SVGIG (reference sequence). Trimming at V came to 0 bases and at J to 3 bases, leaving 10 bases not matched to a gene. The CDR3 sequence is 18 residues long. The CDR3 sequence: CAWSVWGTSGRRGYEQYF. Written as DNA, the CDR3 is TGTGCCTGGAGTGTATGGGGGACTAGCGGGAGACGAGGCTACGAGCAGTACTTC.

The rearrangement joins TRBV6-5 to TRBJ1-4; TRBD1 matches 8 bases. The V segment lost 8 bases and the J segment 7 bases; nucleotides outside the gene matches: 9. The length of the CDR3 is 14 residues. The germline V gene has CDR1 MNHEY and CDR2 SVGAGI. This CDR3 reads CASGYRGGSEKLFF. CDR3 coding DNA: TGTGCCAGCGGCTACAGGGGGGGGAGTGAAAAACTGTTTTTT.

The chain couples TRBV12-3 or TRBV12-4 to TRBJ1-5, with a tentative D call TRBD1 (5 bases). CDR3 size: 12 residues. Trimming stripped 3 bases from V and 6 bases from J, with 6 bases between. The CDR3 nucleotides are TGTGCCAGCAGTTTCCAGGGTCAGCCCCAGCATTTT. Translated: CASSFQGQPQHF.

V gene TRBV12-3 or TRBV12-4 combines with J gene TRBJ2-1; D call uncertain. Trimming pared 3 bases from V and 7 bases from J, leaving 10 bases between. The CDR3 extends over 13 amino acids. The CDR3 is CASSLSMENEQFF. Here the CDR3 DNA reads TGTGCCAGCAGTTTGAGCATGGAGAATGAGCAGTTCTTC.

The V and J genes are TRBV7-9 and TRBJ2-4; maybe TRBD1 (6 bases). V shed 1 base and J shed 5 bases, with 12 bases lying between them. Per the germline V gene, CDR1 is SEHNR and CDR2 is FQNEAQ (reference sequence). The CDR3 extends over 15 amino acids. Here the CDR3 reads CASSLDQGTQNIQYF. The CDR3 region has the DNA TGTGCCAGCAGCTTAGACCAGGGGACCCAAAACATTCAGTACTTC.

The rearrangement links TRBV11-2 to TRBJ2-3, with D perhaps matching TRBD2 (6 bases). The germline V gene encodes CDR1 SGHAT and CDR2 FQNNGV. V dropped 5 bases and J dropped 5 bases, with 20 bases sitting between them. The CDR3 is made up of 16 amino acids. CDR3 DNA: TGTGCCAGCAGCCGGGGGAGAGGGGCGCAGGGAGATACGCAGTATTTT. Translated, it gives CASSRGRGAQGDTQYF.

This clone has a handful of counts. The genes are TRBV19 and TRBJ1-6; D possibly corresponds to TRBD1 (5 bases). The CDR3 loop spans 15 amino acids. CDR1 LNHDA and CDR2 SQIVND come from the germline V gene (reference sequence). V lost 6 bases and J lost 1, with 10 bases in between. This CDR3 is CASRGDLSYNSPLHF. The CDR3, as DNA: TGTGCCAGTAGGGGGGACTTGTCCTATAATTCACCCCTCCACTTT.

To note about this clone: Additional DNA sequences in this sample encode the identical CDR3. This chain uses TRBV5-1 with TRBJ2-3; D might be TRBD1 (6 bases). CDR1 and CDR2 from the germline V gene are SGHRS and YFSETQ. V lost 0 bases, J lost 2 bases, and 7 bases lay in between. CDR3 length: 14 amino acids. The CDR3 DNA reads TGCGCCAGCAGCTTGGGGACAGCCACAGATACGCAGTATTTT. Residues: CASSLGTATDTQYF.

This clone is a singleton in its sample. The chain employs TRBV6-2 or TRBV6-3 and TRBJ2-3; TRBD2 aligns across 15 bases. Looked up from germline, CDR1 is MNHEY and CDR2 is SVGEGT. The CDR3 runs to 20 residues. The trim removed 2 bases at V and 2 bases at J, leaving 11 bases unmatched. The CDR3 bases are TGTGCCAGCAGTTACCCACGGACTAGCGGGGGGGTAAGAATCACAGATACGCAGTATTTT. Translation gives CASSYPRTSGGVRITDTQYF.

This clone occurred once. The J gene is TRBJ2-1, the V gene TRBV11-2, with 10 bases identical to TRBD2. Germline V lookup: CDR1 SGHAT, CDR2 FQNNGV. Trimming took 5 bases from V and 6 from J; bases not matched to a gene: 10. The CDR3 contains 16 residues. The CDR3 is CASSRPSGGVVNEQFF. In DNA, the CDR3 is TGTGCCAGCAGCCGTCCAAGCGGGGGGGTGGTCAATGAGCAGTTCTTC.

J is TRBJ1-2 and V is TRBV19, with 8 bases fitting TRBD1. The trim removed 3 bases at V and 0 bases at J, leaving 3 bases unmatched. This CDR3 comprises 15 residues. The germline gives CDR1 LNHDA, CDR2 SQIVND (reference sequence). The CDR3 bases are TGTGCCAGTAGTATCCGACAGGGGCCTAACTATGGCTACACCTTC. It translates to CASSIRQGPNYGYTF.

J is TRBJ2-1 and V is TRBV5-5; possible D gene TRBD1, 5 bases. The CDR3 is 14 residues long. The V end lost 1 base, the J end lost 7 bases, and 12 bases lay between the germline ends. Germline V gene lookup returns CDR1 SGHKS and CDR2 YYEKEE (reference sequence). CDR3 residues: CASSLYYGANEQFF. The CDR3 bases are TGTGCCAGCAGCTTGTATTATGGGGCTAATGAGCAGTTCTTC.

This clone was counted a few times. The rearrangement uses TRBV18 and TRBJ2-3; 9 nucleotides align to TRBD2. CDR1 and CDR2 from the germline V gene are KGHSH and LQKENI. V was pared by 4 bases and J by 2 bases, with 10 bases of the junction left unmatched. CDR3 length equals 17 residues. In DNA form, the CDR3 reads TGTGCCAGCTCACGAGGGGTAGCGGGGGCCTCCACAGATACGCAGTATTTT. This sequence encodes CASSRGVAGASTDTQYF.

The rearrangement uses TRBV29-1 and TRBJ1-2; D perhaps matches TRBD1 (6 bases). V was shortened by 1 base and J by 0 bases, with 18 bases between the two germline ends. CDR3 length: 17 residues. The germline V gene encodes CDR1 SQVTM and CDR2 ANQGSEA. The CDR3 DNA follows: TGCAGCGTTGAAGGGAACGTTCGGCAGGGGCCTAACTATGGCTACACCTTC. Amino acids: CSVEGNVRQGPNYGYTF.

The chain combines TRBV7-9 with TRBJ1-1; possible D gene TRBD1, 5 bases. This CDR3 is 14 amino acids long. Trimming stripped 2 bases from V and 8 bases from J, with 15 bases between. CDR1 is SEHNR, CDR2 FQNEAQ, per germline (reference sequence). The CDR3: CASSLHVFSGEAFF. CDR3 nucleotides: TGTGCCAGCAGCTTACACGTTTTCTCAGGGGAAGCTTTCTTT. Based on the CDR3 plus reference TRBV7-9 and TRBJ1-1, the full variable domain is DTGVSQNPRHKITKRGQNVTFRCDPISEHNRLYWYRQTLGQGPEFLTYFQNEAQLEKSRLLSDRFSAERPKGSFSTLEIQRTEQGDSAMYLCASSLHVFSGEAFFGQGTRLTVV.

The genes are TRBV11-2 and TRBJ1-3; D gene ambiguous. The CDR3 extends over 15 amino acids. The ends were cut back, 5 bases at V and 4 bases at J, with 15 bases in the middle. Per the germline V gene, CDR1 is SGHAT and CDR2 is FQNNGV. This CDR3 is CASSPTWASGNTIYF. The DNA for the CDR3 is TGTGCCAGCAGCCCAACCTGGGCCTCCGGAAACACCATATATTTT.

The chain uses TRBV4-1 and TRBJ2-7; D may be TRBD1 (6 bases). Germline CDR1 MGHRA, CDR2 YSYEKL. CDR3 length: 16 amino acids. Between the trimmed V and J ends, which lost 3 bases and 0 bases, there was a span of 15 bases. CDR3 coding DNA: TGCGCCAGCAGCCACCGCTCTCCGGACAGCTCCTACGAGCAGTACTTC. It specifies CASSHRSPDSSYEQYF.

This clone has a handful of counts. The chain is built from TRBV5-5 and TRBJ1-2; D uncertain. Germline-derived CDR1 and CDR2 are SGHKS and YYEKEE (reference sequence). The germline V and J ends were trimmed by 7 bases and 1 base, with 14 bases remaining between them. The CDR3 is 14 residues long. CDR3 in amino acids: CASDARPINYGYTF. CDR3 sequence (DNA): TGTGCCAGCGACGCCAGGCCAATTAACTATGGCTACACCTTC. Complete variable domain (other parts from reference TRBV5-5 and TRBJ1-2): DAGVTQSPTHLIKTRGQQVTLRCSPISGHKSVSWYQQVLGQGPQFIFQYYEKEERGRGNFPDRFSARQFPNYSSELNVNALLLGDSALYLCASDARPINYGYTFGSGTRLTVV.

This chain connects TRBV2 to TRBJ2-7; 11 bases fit TRBD1. CDR3 length: 15 residues. CDR1 is SNHLY, CDR2 FYNNEI, per germline. J lost 5 bases, V lost 6 bases, and 9 bases had no gene match. DNA of the CDR3: TGTGCCAGCAGACCCCGGACAGGGGGCCTCGACGAGCAGTACTTC. Residues: CASRPRTGGLDEQYF.

The chain has TRBV19 and TRBJ1-1, with D unresolved. CDR1 is LNHDA and CDR2 is SQIVND in the germline V gene (reference sequence). With 9 bases removed from V and 5 bases from J, the gap between germline ends came to 19 bases. The CDR3 is made up of 14 amino acids. Written as DNA, the CDR3 is TGTGCCAGCCGCCGACGGGGTGGTCATACTGAAGCTTTCTTT. It specifies CASRRRGGHTEAFF. Using reference TRBV19 and TRBJ1-1 for the parts outside the CDR3, the full variable domain is DGGITQSPKYLFRKEGQNVTLSCEQNLNHDAMYWYRQDPGQGLRLIYYSQIVNDFQKGDIAEGYSVSREKKESFPLTVTSAQKNPTAFYLCASRRRGGHTEAFFGQGTRLTVV.

The rearrangement uses TRBV2 and TRBJ1-6; 7 nucleotides align to TRBD1. The germline V gene has CDR1 SNHLY and CDR2 FYNNEI. CDR3 length: 15 amino acids. V gave up 7 bases and J gave up 5 bases; unmatched junction bases: 8. The CDR3 coding sequence is TGTGCCAGCATGAGACCGGGACAGAATAATTCACCCCTCCACTTT. It is translated as CASMRPGQNNSPLHF.